The 12 T cell receptor beta chains below all came from one sample that was sequenced in a study of CD8 T cells in ankylosing spondylitis. In TCRdb, the 5' RACE reads were re-called with MiXCR into one record per CDR3 protein. This sample yields some 30,000 distinct CDR3 sequences, of which 30% are seen a single time; about 48% belongs to the top ten. Sequenced sample: synovial fluid, either unsorted or a sorted T cell fraction (not recorded which). The receptors shown here come from a male donor with ankylosing spondylitis.

The chain joins TRBV13 to TRBJ2-1; TRBD2 matches 12 bases. Germline V gene sequence: CDR1 PRHDT, CDR2 FYEKMQ (reference sequence). The V segment lost 6 bases and the J segment 7 bases; nucleotides outside the gene matches: 16. The CDR3 totals 18 residues. The CDR3, as DNA: TGTGCCAGCAGTCTTAGGAGACTAGCGGGAGTTGGTCTGAATGAGCAGTTCTTC. It codes for CASSLRRLAGVGLNEQFF.

This clonotype was seen more than once but under ten times. The chain employs TRBV29-1 and TRBJ2-7; no definite D call. This CDR3 is built from 12 residues. CDR1 is SQVTM, CDR2 ANQGSEA, per germline. Trimming left V 5 bases short and J 4 bases short, with 12 bases between. CDR3: CSVSGVKYEQYF. CDR3 DNA sequence: TGCAGCGTTAGTGGGGTAAAGTACGAGCAGTACTTC.

This clonotype was picked up a small number of times. The chain joins TRBV6-5 to TRBJ2-5; 14 bases are shared with TRBD2. Germline CDR1 and CDR2: MNHEY and SVGAGI. The CDR3 has 17 amino acids. V shed 4 bases and J 1 base; nucleotides not matched to a gene: 5. The CDR3 DNA reads TGTGCCAGCAGTTTTCGACTAGCGGGAGGGTTCCAAGAGACCCAGTACTTC. Protein: CASSFRLAGGFQETQYF.

The chain employs TRBV3-1 and TRBJ2-1; D not certain. The CDR3 runs to 17 residues. V was cut by 0 bases and J by 0 bases, with 12 bases left in between. Germline loops: CDR1 LGHDT, CDR2 YNNKEL (reference sequence). Here the CDR3 reads CASSQDSGLSSYNEQFF. In nucleotides, the CDR3 is TGTGCCAGCAGCCAAGATTCAGGTTTGAGCTCCTACAATGAGCAGTTCTTC.

With respect to this clonotype: A much more abundant neighbour one base away suggests this may be a read error. The CDR3 DNA reads as TGTGCCAGCAGCTTCCTAGCGGGAGGGCCCAGGAATGAGCAGTACTTC. This encodes CASSFLAGGPRNEQYF. The J gene is TRBJ2-7, the V gene TRBV7-2; 12 bases match TRBD2. The V segment lost 3 bases and the J segment 7 bases; nucleotides outside the gene matches: 10. The CDR3 has 16 amino acids. The germline V gene encodes CDR1 SGHTA and CDR2 FQGNSA.

This clonotype was recorded a few times. The V gene is TRBV29-1, the J gene TRBJ2-1, with D possibly being TRBD1 (5 bases). Trimming removed 8 bases from V and 7 bases from J, with 24 bases in between. This CDR3 is built from 15 residues. CDR1 is SQVTM and CDR2 is ANQGSEA in the germline V gene. The DNA of the CDR3 is TGCAGCCTCCAGACCGTAAGGGCAGGGCTTAATGAGCAGTTCTTC. Protein: CSLQTVRAGLNEQFF.

The chain employs TRBV12-3 or TRBV12-4 and TRBJ1-1, with D maybe TRBD1 (6 bases). The length of the CDR3 is 14 residues. V was clipped by 8 bases and J by 4 bases, with 17 bases between them. The CDR3 DNA reads as TGTGCCAGCGGTGCTACAGGGCCCGGCACTGAAGCTTTCTTT. Translated, it gives CASGATGPGTEAFF.

A few counts support this clonotype. This sequence joins TRBV7-2 and TRBJ2-1; tentatively, D is TRBD1 or TRBD2 (5 bases each). Germline V CDR1 and CDR2: SGHTA, FQGNSA. The V gene lost 5 bases and the J gene lost 15 bases, with 17 bases spanning the gap. The CDR3 runs 12 residues. In DNA, the CDR3 is TGTGCCAGCAGCCCAACTCCGGGACCCTGGTTCTTC. It translates to CASSPTPGPWFF.

V gene TRBV7-9 combines with J gene TRBJ2-5, with D perhaps matching TRBD2 (6 bases). The CDR3 length is 14 residues. V lost 5 bases and J 5 bases, leaving 15 bases between the germline ends. The germline V gene encodes CDR1 SEHNR and CDR2 FQNEAQ (reference sequence). Here the CDR3 reads CASSQLAGWETQYF. The CDR3 bases are TGTGCCAGCAGCCAACTCGCGGGGTGGGAGACCCAGTACTTC.

This clonotype was seen repeatedly, ten times or more. The rearrangement uses TRBV20-1 and TRBJ2-2; 7 bases are shared with TRBD1. CDR3 length: 17 amino acids. V shed 6 bases, J shed 2 bases, and the junction held 15 bases outside the gene matches. Germline CDR1 DFQATT, CDR2 SNEGSKA (reference sequence). CDR3 DNA: TGCAGTGCAAATTTACAGGGGTCGGAGATAAACACCGGGGAGCTGTTTTTT. Protein: CSANLQGSEINTGELFF.

J is TRBJ1-5 and V is TRBV18; D ambiguous. V was shortened by 3 bases and J by 4 bases, with 10 bases between the two germline ends. The CDR3 loop spans 14 amino acids. Germline CDR1 KGHSH, CDR2 LQKENI. This CDR3 is CASSPGLENQPQHF. In DNA, the CDR3 is TGTGCCAGCTCACCGGGTCTAGAGAATCAGCCCCAGCATTTT.

This clonotype has a handful of counts. The chain joins TRBV25-1 to TRBJ1-4; 7 bases match TRBD1. Germline V gene sequence: CDR1 MGHDK, CDR2 SYGVNS. V trimming: 5 bases; J trimming: 4 bases; junction bases outside the gene matches: 4. This CDR3 region has 14 residues. The CDR3 reads CASSTGQNNEKLFF. The DNA for the CDR3 is TGTGCCAGCAGTACGGGACAGAATAATGAAAAACTGTTTTTT.